These 24 T cell receptor beta chains were sequenced from one sample in a study of T-cell reconstitution after alpha-beta-depleted transplantation in children. Unique molecular identifiers were used in preparing the TCRbeta library. TCRdb called the PCR reads again in MiXCR, with one record for every CDR3 protein. The sample records roughly 790,000 distinct CDR3 sequences, 15% to 20% being singletons. The sequencing used PBMCs, mostly from graft donor cells, collected 360 days after TCRalphabeta/CD19-depleted stem cell transplant. The receptors stem from a male patient between 10 and 17 years old who had a stem cell transplant for acute lymphoblastic leukemia, so the T cells may come from the graft donor.

This clonotype was counted ten times or more. The J gene is TRBJ2-5, the V gene TRBV13; D possibly corresponds to TRBD2 (6 bases). The germline V and J ends were trimmed by 2 bases and 7 bases, with 8 bases remaining between them. The CDR3 consists of 12 residues. Germline loops: CDR1 PRHDT, CDR2 FYEKMQ (reference sequence). The CDR3 protein is CASSLNSGTQYF. The CDR3 DNA sequence: TGTGCCAGCAGCTTAAATAGCGGGACCCAGTACTTC.

J is TRBJ1-1 and V is TRBV19, with a possible D match to TRBD1 (6 bases). Between the trimmed V and J ends, which lost 9 bases and 1 base, there was a span of 18 bases. The CDR3 totals 15 residues. Germline loops: CDR1 LNHDA, CDR2 SQIVND (reference sequence). CDR3 nucleotides: TGTGCCAGCATCTCCCCCGGGACACCGAACACTGAAGCTTTCTTT. This translates into CASISPGTPNTEAFF.

At least ten counts were recorded for this clonotype. This chain connects TRBV27 to TRBJ2-2; the D gene is possibly TRBD2 (5 bases). Deletions cut 3 bases from V and 2 bases from J, with 10 bases between. This CDR3 region has 15 residues. Germline CDR1 reads MNHEY; CDR2 reads SMNVEV (reference sequence). CDR3 sequence: CASSFRLANTGELFF. CDR3 DNA sequence: TGTGCCAGCAGTTTTCGGCTAGCCAACACCGGGGAGCTGTTTTTT.

A few counts support this clonotype. The gene calls are TRBV10-3 and TRBJ2-7, with 7 bases identical to TRBD2. Losses at the gene ends were 2 bases for V and 4 bases for J; bases not matched to a gene: 8. The germline V gene encodes CDR1 ENHRY and CDR2 SYGVKD. The CDR3 consists of 15 residues. CDR3 bases: TGTGCCATCAGTGAGGGGGCGGGAGTGGAATACGAGCAGTACTTC. Amino acid sequence: CAISEGAGVEYEQYF.

This clonotype was observed a handful of times. The gene calls are TRBV20-1 and TRBJ2-4; 8 bases align to TRBD2. The CDR3 contains 18 residues. Germline CDR1 is DFQATT and CDR2 is SNEGSKA (reference sequence). V trimming: 3 bases; J trimming: 2 bases; junction bases outside the gene matches: 15. The CDR3 DNA follows: TGCAGTGCTAGGATTAGCGGGATGGCCCTCGGAACCAAAAACATTCAGTACTTC. Translating it yields CSARISGMALGTKNIQYF.

The table lists this clonotype with a few counts. The chain employs TRBV12-3 or TRBV12-4 and TRBJ2-4; 8 bases agree with TRBD1. The CDR3 sequence is 15 residues long. Trimming removed 3 bases from V and 9 bases from J; junction bases left unmatched: 10. In DNA form, the CDR3 reads TGTGCCAGCAGTTTTGGACAGGGAGGAATGGTCATTCAGTACTTC. Protein product: CASSFGQGGMVIQYF.

As DNA, the CDR3 is TGCAGTGCTAGCCCGCTCTACGAGCAGTACTTC. As protein: CSASPLYEQYF. The V call is TRBV20-1, the J call TRBJ2-7; D ambiguous. This CDR3 region has 11 residues. Germline V gene sequence: CDR1 DFQATT, CDR2 SNEGSKA (reference sequence). Trimming cost V 3 bases and J 3 bases, with 6 bases left between them.

This clonotype turned up a few times. The CDR3 here is CASSPDRNYNSPLHF. The CDR3, as DNA: TGTGCCAGCAGCCCAGACAGGAACTATAATTCACCCCTCCACTTT. This chain uses TRBV3-1 with TRBJ1-6; tentative D call: TRBD1 (6 bases). The V end was cut by 4 bases, the J end by 3 bases, with 10 bases between. Germline CDR1 and CDR2: LGHDT and YNNKEL (reference sequence). This CDR3 spans 15 amino acids. Using reference TRBV3-1 and TRBJ1-6 for the parts outside the CDR3, the full variable domain is DTAVSQTPKYLVTQMGNDKSIKCEQNLGHDTMYWYKQDSKKFLKIMFSYNNKELIINETVPNRFSPKSPDKAHLNLHINSLELGDSAVYFCASSPDRNYNSPLHFGNGTRLTVT.

This chain joins TRBV12-3 or TRBV12-4 and TRBJ2-2; tentatively, D is TRBD1 (5 bases). The CDR3 has 18 residues. Trimming cost V 8 bases and J 0 bases, with 22 bases left between them. CDR3 sequence reads: CASFLRAQTEANTGELFF. The CDR3 DNA reads TGTGCCAGCTTCCTAAGGGCCCAGACAGAAGCGAACACCGGGGAGCTGTTTTTT.

This clonotype occurred a few times. V is TRBV7-9 and J is TRBJ1-5; D unclear. The V end was cut by 6 bases, the J end by 3 bases, with 6 bases between. This CDR3 is 12 amino acids long. CDR1 is SEHNR, CDR2 FQNEAQ, per germline (reference sequence). CDR3 sequence reads: CASRQDNQPQHF. In DNA form, the CDR3 reads TGTGCCAGCAGACAAGACAATCAGCCCCAGCATTTT.

The CDR3 loop is CASSPVGNSGEKLFF. The DNA for the CDR3 is TGCGCCAGCAGCCCGGTCGGTAATTCCGGAGAAAAACTGTTTTTT. This chain links TRBV5-1 with TRBJ1-4; D not resolved. The length of the CDR3 is 15 residues. Trimming removed 4 bases at V and 8 bases at J, with 18 bases between. The germline CDR1 and CDR2 sequences are SGHRS and YFSETQ.

Of note for this clonotype: It may be a read error: a sequence one base away is much more abundant. Likely a read error: the CDR3 ends without its conserved phenylalanine or tryptophan. The chain combines TRBV7-9 with TRBJ2-2; tentatively, D is TRBD1 or TRBD2 (6 bases each). The CDR3 runs to 15 residues. The germline CDR1 and CDR2 sequences are SEHNR and FQNEAQ (reference sequence). Deletions cut 3 bases from V and 6 bases from J, with 14 bases between. CDR3 bases: TGTGCCAGCAGCTTCTCAGGGGAGGTTGCCGGGGAGCTGTTTTGT. This sequence encodes CASSFSGEVAGELFC.

In its sample, this clonotype was seen many times. The genes are TRBV12-3 or TRBV12-4 and TRBJ2-7; D tentatively reads TRBD1 or TRBD2 (6 bases each). CDR3 size: 13 residues. V lost 9 bases, J lost 5 bases, and 17 bases lay in between. The CDR3 sequence: CASLGPGANEQYF. CDR3 DNA: TGTGCCAGTTTGGGCCCGGGGGCGAACGAGCAGTACTTC.

This clonotype was observed a few times. The rearrangement joins TRBV6-1 to TRBJ2-3; 9 bases are a match to TRBD2. Germline values: CDR1 MNHNS, CDR2 SASEGT. This CDR3 has 17 residues. Trimming removed 6 bases from V and 5 bases from J; junction bases left unmatched: 15. In DNA, the CDR3 is TGTGCCAGCAGCCCCACCCTAGCGGGAATAGGTAAAGATACGCAGTATTTT. This gives the protein CASSPTLAGIGKDTQYF.

This clonotype was picked up one time. The V gene is TRBV29-1, the J gene TRBJ2-3; 8 bases map to TRBD1. V dropped 0 bases and J dropped 8; count of bases not matched to a gene: 16. The germline CDR1 and CDR2 sequences are SQVTM and ANQGSEA. The CDR3 has 17 residues. CDR3 residues: CSVEEWTGQGGLGTQYF. In nucleotides, the CDR3 is TGCAGCGTTGAAGAGTGGACCGGACAGGGTGGATTAGGTACGCAGTATTTT.

This clonotype was counted a few times. V and J are TRBV12-1 and TRBJ2-1; whether TRBD2, the table's D call, matches the DNA was not checked. TRBV12-1 is an annotated pseudogene. CDR3 length: 17 amino acids. CDR3 sequence reads: CASSSTTRDFLYNEQFF. The CDR3 DNA sequence: TGTGCCAGCAGCTCTACCACTCGGGACTTTCTCTACAATGAGCAGTTCTTC.

The rearrangement joins TRBV7-2 to TRBJ2-2; maybe TRBD2 (6 bases). The CDR3 length is 16 residues. The germline CDR1 and CDR2 sequences are SGHTA and FQGNSA. V was pared by 5 bases and J by 1 base, with 14 bases between. The CDR3 protein is CASSPGLGGNTGELFF. CDR3 DNA sequence: TGTGCCAGCAGCCCGGGACTGGGCGGGAACACCGGGGAGCTGTTTTTT.

The rearrangement joins TRBV10-3 to TRBJ2-7; no firm D call. V was trimmed by 3 bases and J by 0 bases, leaving 12 bases between them. The CDR3 totals 15 residues. The germline CDR1 and CDR2 sequences are ENHRY and SYGVKD. The DNA of the CDR3 is TGTGCCATCAGTGAACCTCCCGCCGGCTCCTACGAGCAGTACTTC. Translation: CAISEPPAGSYEQYF.

This clonotype turned up a few times. This chain uses TRBV12-3 or TRBV12-4 with TRBJ2-6, with TRBD1 matching 8 bases. The CDR3 has 19 amino acids. The J segment lost 0 bases and the V segment lost 5 bases, leaving 12 bases of the junction unmatched. CDR3 loop: CASSPRTGSLNSGANVLTF. CDR3 DNA sequence: TGTGCCAGCAGTCCTCGGACAGGGAGCCTCAACTCTGGGGCCAACGTCCTGACTTTC.

The DNA for the CDR3 is TGTGCCAGTACCGCCCTTTCGCCCAGGGAGCTGTTTTTT. Its translation: CASTALSPRELFF. The chain is built from TRBV19 and TRBJ2-2; no clear D. The ends were cut back, 7 bases at V and 9 bases at J, with 15 bases in the middle. CDR1 is LNHDA, CDR2 SQIVND, per germline (reference sequence). This CDR3 is 13 amino acids long.

This clonotype has ten or more counts. The chain carries TRBV3-1 and TRBJ2-7; tentatively, D is TRBD2 (5 bases). CDR1 is LGHDT and CDR2 is YNNKEL in the germline V gene (reference sequence). V lost 2 bases and J lost 7, with 6 bases in between. The CDR3 has 11 residues. The CDR3 nucleotides are TGTGCCAGCAGCCAAACGGGGGAGCAGTACTTC. Its protein is CASSQTGEQYF.

The table lists this clonotype with a few counts. The V and J genes are TRBV5-1 and TRBJ2-6; D perhaps matches TRBD1 (6 bases). There are 18 residues in the CDR3. Deletions cut 0 bases from V and 0 bases from J, with 13 bases between. The germline V gene encodes CDR1 SGHRS and CDR2 YFSETQ. CDR3 in DNA: TGCGCCAGCAGCTTGGATGGACAGTCTCGCTCTGGGGCCAACGTCCTGACTTTC. Protein sequence: CASSLDGQSRSGANVLTF.

The rearrangement uses TRBV3-1 and TRBJ2-3; D not certain. This CDR3 is 12 amino acids long. Trimming pared 0 bases from V and 7 bases from J, leaving 5 bases between. CDR1 and CDR2 (germline): LGHDT, YNNKEL (reference sequence). Here the CDR3 DNA reads TGTGCCAGCAGCCAAGAAAGGAATACGCAGTATTTT. Encoded protein: CASSQERNTQYF.

This clonotype was observed many times. This chain joins TRBV5-1 and TRBJ1-1, with TRBD1 as a possible D gene (6 bases). The CDR3 has 14 residues. CDR1 is SGHRS, CDR2 YFSETQ, per germline. V lost 2 bases, J lost 0 bases, and 8 bases lay in between. This chain's CDR3 is CASSFTGMNTEAFF. The CDR3 DNA reads TGCGCCAGCAGCTTTACAGGGATGAACACTGAAGCTTTCTTT.